This T cell receptor (beta chain) is drawn from a study of low-dose radiotherapy and immunotherapy resistance in tumors. Study as a whole: On an every-two-weeks schedule, patients received intravenous nivolumab 240 mg, along with ipilimumab 1 mg/kg every six weeks. Administration of intravenous cyclophosphamide at 200 mg/m2 took place every two weeks, one day before radiation and immunotherapy.

The TCRs were subjected to amplification over roughly 18 PCR cycles employing a constant-region primer in conjunction with a V-primer adapter. TCRdb fed the reads into MiXCR, producing one record per CDR3 protein. This sample has 50,000 or so distinct CDR3 sequences, with approximately 35% found just once. Time point noted: after trial treatment. Treatment indicated: LDRT plus nivolumab, ipilimumab, low-dose cyclophosphamide and aspirin (RACIN trial). Many counts were recorded for this clonotype. Germline lookup yields CDR1 SEHNR and CDR2 FQNEAQ (reference sequence). This CDR3 comprises 15 residues. After removal of 5 bases from V and 7 bases from J, the junction contained 10 bases not matched to a gene.

This chain joins TRBV7-9 and TRBJ2-1; 8 positions agree with TRBD1. The sequence derives from a male donor with rectosigmoid adenocarcinoma. The starting material was PBMCs, obtained after low-dose radiotherapy plus immunotherapy. CDR3 sequence reads: CASSRSQGAKNEQFF. CDR3 in DNA: TGTGCCAGCAGCCGGAGTCAGGGGGCGAAGAATGAGCAGTTCTTC. Supplemented by reference TRBV7-9 and TRBJ2-1, the full variable domain reads DTGVSQNPRHKITKRGQNVTFRCDPISEHNRLYWYRQTLGQGPEFLTYFQNEAQLEKSRLLSDRFSAERPKGSFSTLEIQRTEQGDSAMYLCASSRSQGAKNEQFFGPGTRLTVL.